This T cell receptor (beta chain) was obtained from a study of T cell clonotyping in hematopoietic cell transplantation. This table comes from immunoSEQ multiplex PCR, and its TCRdb copy is limited to in-frame clones, with some not included. The table lists approximately 20,000 clones, roughly 84% of them singletons. Sequences were obtained from peripheral blood mononuclear cells. The TCR sequence derives from a man in his sixties in good health. Some clones in this sample may be carry-over from other donors' samples.

CDR3 DNA sequence: TGTGCCAGTAGTACTCAGGGGGCTAAGACCCAGTACTTC. It codes for CASSTQGAKTQYF. The J gene is TRBJ2-5, the V gene TRBV19; 8 bases map to TRBD1. Germline V lookup: CDR1 LNHDA, CDR2 SQIVND (reference sequence). The V and J ends lost 4 bases and 6 bases, in that order; junction bases with no gene match: 4. This CDR3 spans 13 amino acids.